The 3 T cell receptor beta chains given below trace back to one sample, sequenced in a study of shared clonotypes between healthy human individuals. Clones were sequenced by immunoSEQ multiplex PCR, and TCRdb holds only the in-frame ones, with some missing. The sample has approximately 2.5 million clones; 80% to 95% are singletons. The source material was naive CD4+ T cells from PBMCs. Specified subset: CD45RA+ positively selected. These receptor sequences come from a man between 18 and 35 years old in good health. Some clones in this sample may be carry-over from other donors' samples.

The J gene is TRBJ2-1, the V gene TRBV11-2; D gene unclear. The CDR3 totals 14 residues. Between the trimmed V and J ends, which lost 1 base and 3 bases, there was a span of 7 bases. From germline, CDR1 is SGHAT and CDR2 FQNNGV. CDR3 in amino acids: CASSLVDGYNEQFF. In nucleotides, the CDR3 is TGTGCCAGCAGCTTAGTGGACGGCTACAATGAGCAGTTCTTC.

This chain uses TRBV5-6 with TRBJ1-1; no clear D gene. V was clipped by 1 base and J by 4 bases, with 5 bases between them. In germline, CDR1 is SGHDT, CDR2 YYEEEE. The CDR3 runs to 12 residues. CDR3 sequence reads: CASSLRRTEAFF. The CDR3 DNA reads TGTGCCAGCAGCTTGCGACGCACTGAAGCTTTCTTT. Based on the CDR3 plus reference TRBV5-6 and TRBJ1-1, the full variable domain is DAGVTQSPTHLIKTRGQQVTLRCSPKSGHDTVSWYQQALGQGPQFIFQYYEEEERQRGNFPDRFSGHQFPNYSSELNVNALLLGDSALYLCASSLRRTEAFFGQGTRLTVV.

The V call is TRBV27, the J call TRBJ2-5; D uncertain. There are 15 residues in the CDR3. CDR1 MNHEY and CDR2 SMNVEV come from the germline V gene (reference sequence). V was cut by 3 bases and J by 1 base, with 12 bases left in between. For the CDR3, the DNA is TGTGCCAGCAGTTTTTCTGGGCGAACCCAAGAGACCCAGTACTTC. It encodes CASSFSGRTQETQYF.